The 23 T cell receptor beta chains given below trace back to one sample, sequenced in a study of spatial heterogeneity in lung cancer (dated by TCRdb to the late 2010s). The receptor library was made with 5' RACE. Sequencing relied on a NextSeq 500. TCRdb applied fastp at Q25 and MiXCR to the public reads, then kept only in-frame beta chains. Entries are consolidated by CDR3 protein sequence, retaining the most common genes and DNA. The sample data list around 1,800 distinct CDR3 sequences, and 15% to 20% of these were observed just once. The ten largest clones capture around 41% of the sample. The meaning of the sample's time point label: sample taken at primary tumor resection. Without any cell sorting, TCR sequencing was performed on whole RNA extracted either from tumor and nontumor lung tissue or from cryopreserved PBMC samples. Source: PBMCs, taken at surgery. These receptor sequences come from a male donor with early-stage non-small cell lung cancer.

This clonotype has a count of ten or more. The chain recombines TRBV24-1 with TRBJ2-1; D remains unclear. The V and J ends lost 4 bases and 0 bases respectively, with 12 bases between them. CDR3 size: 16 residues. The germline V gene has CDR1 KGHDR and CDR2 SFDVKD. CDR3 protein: CATSDSDKSSYNEQFF. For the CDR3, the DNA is TGTGCCACCAGTGACTCTGACAAAAGCTCCTACAATGAGCAGTTCTTC.

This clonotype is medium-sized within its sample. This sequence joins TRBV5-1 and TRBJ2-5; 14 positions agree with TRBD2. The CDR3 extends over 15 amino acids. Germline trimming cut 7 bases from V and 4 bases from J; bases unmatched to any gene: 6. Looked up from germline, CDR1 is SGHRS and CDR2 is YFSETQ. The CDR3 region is CASCPGTSGRETQYF. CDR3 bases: TGCGCCAGCTGCCCCGGGACTAGCGGGAGAGAGACCCAGTACTTC.

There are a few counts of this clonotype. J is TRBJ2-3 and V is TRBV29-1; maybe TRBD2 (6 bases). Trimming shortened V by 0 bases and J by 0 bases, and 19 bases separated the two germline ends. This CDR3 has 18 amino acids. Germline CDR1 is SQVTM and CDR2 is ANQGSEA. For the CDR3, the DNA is TGCAGCGTTGAAGATTTGGGATACGAAGGGACTAGCACAGATACGCAGTATTTT. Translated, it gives CSVEDLGYEGTSTDTQYF.

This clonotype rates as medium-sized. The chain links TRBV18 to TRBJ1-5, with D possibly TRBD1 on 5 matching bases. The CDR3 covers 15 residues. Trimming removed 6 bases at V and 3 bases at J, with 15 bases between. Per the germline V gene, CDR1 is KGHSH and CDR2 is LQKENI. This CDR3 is CASSLGGQNNQPQHF. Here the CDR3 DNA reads TGTGCCAGCTCCCTCGGAGGACAAAACAATCAGCCCCAGCATTTT.

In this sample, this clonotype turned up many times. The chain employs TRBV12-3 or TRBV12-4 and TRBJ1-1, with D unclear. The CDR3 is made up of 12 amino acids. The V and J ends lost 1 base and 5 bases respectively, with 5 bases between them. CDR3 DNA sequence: TGTGCCAGCAGTTTAGGCGCAACTGAAGCTTTCTTT. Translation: CASSLGATEAFF.

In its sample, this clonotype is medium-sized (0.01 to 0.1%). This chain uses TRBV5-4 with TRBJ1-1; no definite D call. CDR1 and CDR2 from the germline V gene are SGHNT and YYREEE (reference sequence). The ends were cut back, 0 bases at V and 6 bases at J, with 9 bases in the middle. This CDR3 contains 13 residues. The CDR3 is CASSLERDSEAFF. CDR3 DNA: TGTGCCAGCAGCTTGGAAAGAGATTCTGAAGCTTTCTTT.

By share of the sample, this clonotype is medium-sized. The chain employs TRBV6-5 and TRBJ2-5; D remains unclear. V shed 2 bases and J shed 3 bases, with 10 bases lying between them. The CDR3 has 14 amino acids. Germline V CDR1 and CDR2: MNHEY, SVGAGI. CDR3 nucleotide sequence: TGTGCCAGCAGTTACGCCAGACCCGAAGAGACCCAGTACTTC. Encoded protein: CASSYARPEETQYF.

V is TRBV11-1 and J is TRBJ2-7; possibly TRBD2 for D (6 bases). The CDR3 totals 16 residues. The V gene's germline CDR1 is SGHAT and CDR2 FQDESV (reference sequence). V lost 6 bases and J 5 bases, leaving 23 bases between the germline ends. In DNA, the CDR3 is TGTGCCAGCAGTCCTCTTGCGGGGCAGGAAGGGGACGAGCAGTACTTC. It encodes CASSPLAGQEGDEQYF.

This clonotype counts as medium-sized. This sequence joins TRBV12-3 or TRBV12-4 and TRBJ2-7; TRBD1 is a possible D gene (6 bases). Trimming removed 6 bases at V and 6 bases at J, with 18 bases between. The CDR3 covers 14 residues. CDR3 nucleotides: TGTGCCAGCAGCCCCTTCACAGGGCCTGGCGAGCAGTACTTC. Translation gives CASSPFTGPGEQYF.

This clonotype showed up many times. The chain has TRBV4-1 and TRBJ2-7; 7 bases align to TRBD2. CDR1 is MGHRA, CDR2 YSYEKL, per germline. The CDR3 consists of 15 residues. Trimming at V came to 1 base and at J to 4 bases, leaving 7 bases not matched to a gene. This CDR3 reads CASSQGTRSGYEQYF. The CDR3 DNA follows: TGCGCCAGCAGCCAAGGGACTAGATCCGGATACGAGCAGTACTTC.

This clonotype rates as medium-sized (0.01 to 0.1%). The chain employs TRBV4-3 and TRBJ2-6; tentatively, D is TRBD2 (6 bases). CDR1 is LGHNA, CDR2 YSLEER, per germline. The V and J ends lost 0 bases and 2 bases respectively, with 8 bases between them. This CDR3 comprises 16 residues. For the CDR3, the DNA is TGCGCCAGCAGCCAAGAAGGCGGGACTGGGGCCAACGTCCTGACTTTC. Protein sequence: CASSQEGGTGANVLTF.

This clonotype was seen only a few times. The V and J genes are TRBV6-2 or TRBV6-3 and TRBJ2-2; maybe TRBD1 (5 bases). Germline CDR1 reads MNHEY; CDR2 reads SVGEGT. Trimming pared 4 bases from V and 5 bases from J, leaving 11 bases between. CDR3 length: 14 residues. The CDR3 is CASSSDAGTGELFF. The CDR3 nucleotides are TGTGCCAGCAGTTCCGATGCAGGGACCGGGGAGCTGTTTTTT.

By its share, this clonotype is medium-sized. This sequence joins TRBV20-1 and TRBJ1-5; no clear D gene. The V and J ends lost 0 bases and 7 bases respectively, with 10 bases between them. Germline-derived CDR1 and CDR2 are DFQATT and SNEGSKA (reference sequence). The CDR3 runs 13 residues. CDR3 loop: CSARDQMRQPQHF. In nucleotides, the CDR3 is TGCAGTGCTAGAGATCAAATGAGGCAGCCCCAGCATTTT.

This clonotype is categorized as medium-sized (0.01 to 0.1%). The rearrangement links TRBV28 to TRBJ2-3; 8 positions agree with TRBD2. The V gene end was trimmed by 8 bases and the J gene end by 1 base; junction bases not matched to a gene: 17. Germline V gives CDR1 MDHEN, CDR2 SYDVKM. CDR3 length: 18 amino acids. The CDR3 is CASGMGLVALGRTDTQYF. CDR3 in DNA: TGTGCCAGCGGCATGGGACTAGTAGCACTAGGGCGCACAGATACGCAGTATTTT.

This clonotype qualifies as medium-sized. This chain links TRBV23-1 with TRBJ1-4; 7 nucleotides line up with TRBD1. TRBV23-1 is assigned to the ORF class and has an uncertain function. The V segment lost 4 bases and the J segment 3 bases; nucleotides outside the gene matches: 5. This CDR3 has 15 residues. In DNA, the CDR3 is TGCGCCAGCAGTCTCGCCGGGACAGCTAATGAAAAACTGTTTTTT. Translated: CASSLAGTANEKLFF.

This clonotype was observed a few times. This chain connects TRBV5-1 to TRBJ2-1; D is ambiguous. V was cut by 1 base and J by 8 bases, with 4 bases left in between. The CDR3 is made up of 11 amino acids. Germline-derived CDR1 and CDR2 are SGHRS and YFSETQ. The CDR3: CASSLNHEQFF. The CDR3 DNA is TGCGCCAGCAGCTTGAATCATGAGCAGTTCTTC.

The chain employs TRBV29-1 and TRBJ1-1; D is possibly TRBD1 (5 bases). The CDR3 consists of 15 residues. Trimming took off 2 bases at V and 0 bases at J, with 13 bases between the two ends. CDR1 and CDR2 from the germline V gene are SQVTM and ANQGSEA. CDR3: CSVETQGRMNTEAFF. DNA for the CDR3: TGCAGCGTTGAAACTCAGGGCCGCATGAACACTGAAGCTTTCTTT. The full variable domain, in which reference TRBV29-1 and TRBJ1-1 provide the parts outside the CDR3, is SAVISQKPSRDICQRGTSLTIQCQVDSQVTMMFWYRQQPGQSLTLIATANQGSEATYESGFVIDKFPISRPNLTFSTLTVSNMSPEDSSIYLCSVETQGRMNTEAFFGQGTRLTVV.

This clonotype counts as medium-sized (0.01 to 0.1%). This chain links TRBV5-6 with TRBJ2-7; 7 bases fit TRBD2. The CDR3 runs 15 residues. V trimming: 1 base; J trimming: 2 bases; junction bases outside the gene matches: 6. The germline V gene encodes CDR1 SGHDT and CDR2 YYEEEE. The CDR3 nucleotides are TGTGCCAGCAGCTTGAGGCCTAGCGGTGCCTACGAGCAGTACTTC. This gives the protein CASSLRPSGAYEQYF.

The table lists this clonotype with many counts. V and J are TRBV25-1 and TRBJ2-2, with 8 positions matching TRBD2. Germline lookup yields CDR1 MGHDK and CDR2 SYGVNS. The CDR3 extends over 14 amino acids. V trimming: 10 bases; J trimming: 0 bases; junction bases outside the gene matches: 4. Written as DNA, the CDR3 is TGTGCCACCGGGGGGGGAACGAACACCGGGGAGCTGTTTTTT. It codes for CATGGGTNTGELFF. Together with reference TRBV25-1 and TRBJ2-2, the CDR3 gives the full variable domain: EADIYQTPRYLVIGTGKKITLECSQTMGHDKMYWYQQDPGMELHLIHYSYGVNSTEKGDLSSESTVSRIRTEHFPLTLESARPSHTSQYLCATGGGTNTGELFFGEGSRLTVL.

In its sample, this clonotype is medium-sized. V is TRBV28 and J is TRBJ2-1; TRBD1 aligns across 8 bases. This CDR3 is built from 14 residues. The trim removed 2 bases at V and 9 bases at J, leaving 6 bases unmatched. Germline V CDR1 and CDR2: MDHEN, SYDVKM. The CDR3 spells CASSLPWTGSEQFF. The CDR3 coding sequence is TGTGCCAGCAGTTTACCGTGGACAGGGAGTGAGCAGTTCTTC.

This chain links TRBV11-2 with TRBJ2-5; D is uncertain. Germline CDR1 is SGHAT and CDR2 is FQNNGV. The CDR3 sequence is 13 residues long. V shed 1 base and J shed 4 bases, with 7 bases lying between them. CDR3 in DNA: TGTGCCAGCAGCTTAGGGGATAGAGAGACCCAGTACTTC. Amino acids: CASSLGDRETQYF.

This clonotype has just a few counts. CDR3 region: CASSYVLAGGRHNEQFF. CDR3 in DNA: TGTGCCAGCAGCTATGTACTAGCGGGAGGCCGCCACAATGAGCAGTTCTTC. The chain has TRBV5-6 and TRBJ2-1; 12 bases are a match to TRBD2. CDR1 is SGHDT, CDR2 YYEEEE, per germline. After removal of 3 bases from V and 5 bases from J, the junction contained 9 bases not matched to a gene. This CDR3 region has 17 residues.

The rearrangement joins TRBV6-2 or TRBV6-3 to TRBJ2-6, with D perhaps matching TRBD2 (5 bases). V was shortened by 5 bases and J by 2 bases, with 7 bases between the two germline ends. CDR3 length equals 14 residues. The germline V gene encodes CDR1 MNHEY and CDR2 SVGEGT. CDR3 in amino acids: CASSEGAGANVLTF. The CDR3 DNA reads TGTGCCAGCAGTGAGGGAGCTGGGGCCAACGTCCTGACTTTC.